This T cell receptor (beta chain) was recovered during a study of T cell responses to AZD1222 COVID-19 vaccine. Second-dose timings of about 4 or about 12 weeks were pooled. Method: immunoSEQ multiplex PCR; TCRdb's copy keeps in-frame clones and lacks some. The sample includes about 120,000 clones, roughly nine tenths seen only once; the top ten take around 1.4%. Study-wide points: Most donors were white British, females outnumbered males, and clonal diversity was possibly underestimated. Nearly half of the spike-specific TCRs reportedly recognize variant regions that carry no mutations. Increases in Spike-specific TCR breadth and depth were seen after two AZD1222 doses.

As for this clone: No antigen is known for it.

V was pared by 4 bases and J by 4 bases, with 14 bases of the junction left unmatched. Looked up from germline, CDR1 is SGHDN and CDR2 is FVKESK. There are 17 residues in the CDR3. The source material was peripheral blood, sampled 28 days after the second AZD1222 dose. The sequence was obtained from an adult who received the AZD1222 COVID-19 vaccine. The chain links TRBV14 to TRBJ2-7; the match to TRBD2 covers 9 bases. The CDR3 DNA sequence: TGTGCCAGCAGCCCGCCGCCTAGCGGGAAGGCTACATACGAGCAGTACTTC. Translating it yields CASSPPPSGKATYEQYF. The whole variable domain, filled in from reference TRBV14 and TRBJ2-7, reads EAGVTQFPSHSVIEKGQTVTLRCDPISGHDNLYWYRRVMGKEIKFLLHFVKESKQDESGMPNNRFLAERTGGTYSTLKVQPAELEDSGVYFCASSPPPSGKATYEQYFGPGTRLTVT.